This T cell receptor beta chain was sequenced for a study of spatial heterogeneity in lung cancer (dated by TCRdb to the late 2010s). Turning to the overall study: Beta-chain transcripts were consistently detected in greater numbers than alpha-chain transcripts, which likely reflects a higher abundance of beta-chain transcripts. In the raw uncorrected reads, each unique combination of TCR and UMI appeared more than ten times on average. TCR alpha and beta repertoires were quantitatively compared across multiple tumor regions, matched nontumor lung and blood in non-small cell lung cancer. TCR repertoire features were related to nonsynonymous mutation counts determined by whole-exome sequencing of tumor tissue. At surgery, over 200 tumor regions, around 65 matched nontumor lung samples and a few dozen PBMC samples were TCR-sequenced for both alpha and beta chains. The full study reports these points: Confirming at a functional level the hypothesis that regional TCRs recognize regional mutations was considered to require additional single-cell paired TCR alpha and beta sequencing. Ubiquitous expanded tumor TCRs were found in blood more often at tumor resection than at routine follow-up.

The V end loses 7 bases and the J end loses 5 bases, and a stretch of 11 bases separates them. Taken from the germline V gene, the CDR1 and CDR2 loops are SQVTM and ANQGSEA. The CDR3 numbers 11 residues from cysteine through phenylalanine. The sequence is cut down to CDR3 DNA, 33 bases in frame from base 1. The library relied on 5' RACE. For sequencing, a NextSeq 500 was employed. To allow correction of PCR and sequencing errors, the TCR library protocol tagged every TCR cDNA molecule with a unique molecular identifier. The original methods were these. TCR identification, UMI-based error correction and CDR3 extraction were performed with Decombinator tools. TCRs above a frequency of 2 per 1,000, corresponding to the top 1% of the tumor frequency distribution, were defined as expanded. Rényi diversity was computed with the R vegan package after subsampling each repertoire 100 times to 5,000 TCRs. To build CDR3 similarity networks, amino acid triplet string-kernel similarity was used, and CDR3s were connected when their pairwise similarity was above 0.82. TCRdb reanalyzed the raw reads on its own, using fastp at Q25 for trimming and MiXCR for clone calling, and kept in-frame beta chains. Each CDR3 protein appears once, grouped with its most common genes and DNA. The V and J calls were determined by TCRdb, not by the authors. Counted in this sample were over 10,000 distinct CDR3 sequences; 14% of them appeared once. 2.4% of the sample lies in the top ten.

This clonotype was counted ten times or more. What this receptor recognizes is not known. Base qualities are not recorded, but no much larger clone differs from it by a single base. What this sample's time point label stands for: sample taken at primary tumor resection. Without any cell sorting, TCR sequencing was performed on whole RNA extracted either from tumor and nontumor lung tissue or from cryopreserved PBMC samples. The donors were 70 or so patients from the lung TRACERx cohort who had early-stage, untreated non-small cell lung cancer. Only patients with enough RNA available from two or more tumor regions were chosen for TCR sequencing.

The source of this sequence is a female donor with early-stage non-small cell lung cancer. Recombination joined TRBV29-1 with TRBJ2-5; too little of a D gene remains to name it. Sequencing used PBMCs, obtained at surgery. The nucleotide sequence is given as TGCAGCGCGGCGGTGGTGGAGACCCAGTACTTC. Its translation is CSAAVVETQYF.